The following is a T cell receptor (beta chain) sequence with its context. Its antigen is not yet known. Base qualities are missing; no much larger clone stands one base away. TCR CDR3 regions were amplified from genomic DNA by multiplex PCR using the deep immunoSEQ assay. Extracted genomic DNA from each cell subset was distributed evenly across all wells of several immunoSEQ 96-well plates, and each plate was treated as a replicate. For sorted subsets, roughly 200 ng of genomic DNA, equivalent to 25,000 to 35,000 T cell genomes, went into each replicate PCR. Purified libraries were quantified with a Qubit 3.0 fluorometer, sized on a Bioanalyzer 2100, and re-quantified with the KAPA Library Quantification kit. A separate single-read 150-cycle Illumina NextSeq 550 flow cell was used to sequence each immunoSEQ 96-well plate. As for the original processing: Because the immunoSEQ output held only junctional sequences and lacked quality scores, the filtering could not match the filtering applied to full-length reads. To assign V/J genes and CDR3, sequences were annotated using PyIR, a Python wrapper for IgBLAST v1.9, with IMGT germline references. Any read was removed if the V/J assignment was weak (E-value above 1e-6), the CDR3 was missing, or the read contained stop codons, out-of-frame junctions, or ambiguous translated residues. V3J clonotypes were defined by identical inferred V gene, J gene, and CDR3 amino acid sequence. Percentage overlap between repertoires was computed as shared unique clonotypes divided by the size of the smaller repertoire. Richness of each repertoire was evaluated using RTK rarefaction, the Chao1 estimator, and Recon v2.1 estimates of unobserved clonotypes. For all TCRbeta clonotypes obtained by the gDNA method from several donors, generation probabilities were computed with OLGA. This is the immuneACCESS table as TCRdb keeps it, with only in-frame sequences that have V and J called. A part of the clones is gone; compared with another copy, unresolved V genes explain less than half, and the rest is unexplained. V and J calls and clone size come straight from that table; D and trimming were deduced from the DNA. The sample contains around 2.1 million clones, nearly 97% of them found a single time. Clones ranked in the top ten supply roughly 0.13% of the sample.

This sample stems from a study of shared clonotypes between healthy human individuals (dated by TCRdb to the early 2020s). With respect to the entire study: The cohort comprised a couple of women and three men aged 18 to 49 years. Per donor, three plates each were used for CD4 naive and CD4 memory, two for CD8 naive, and one for CD8 memory. Blood TCR repertoires of five healthy adults were deeply sequenced to estimate repertoire size and the extent of clonotype sharing between individuals. Different laboratories and diverse techniques were used to prepare libraries and sequence TCR repertoires, to increase sequencing depth and limit assay-specific biases. Between about 0.94 and 8.9 billion PBMCs per donor were obtained by leukapheresis. Overall study results and their limits: Pairwise subsampling indicated that sequencing depth was expected to affect the degree of clonotype sharing among donors. Estimated clonotype richness was generally larger for naive than for memory subsets. Compared with non-shared clonotypes, the clonotypes found in all four sorted-subset donors had higher generation probabilities. About 5% of naive CD4, roughly 3.6% of naive CD8, 2.3% of memory CD4, and less than 0.45% of memory CD8 clonotypes were shared across several donors. Because the study included only a small number of donors, the genetic and exposure-history diversity represented was limited. Even with the large sequencing depth, rarefaction of the sorted-subset datasets indicated that sequencing was incomplete. Only blood was sampled, and tissue TCR repertoires likely differ from those in blood.

From a lookup of the germline V gene, CDR1 and CDR2 are SGHVS and FQNEAQ. From its cysteine to its phenylalanine, the CDR3 spans 12 amino acids. The CDR3 DNA has 36 bases and is translated from base 1. V was cut back by 4 bases and J by 7 bases, leaving a gap of 11 bases between them. Healthy HIV-negative adults with no recently reported acute infections or vaccinations were included as donors. Every donor was a Caucasian adult living in Nashville, Tennessee, USA. CD4+ T cells were enriched through magnetic negative selection, after which naive cells were positively selected on CD45RA and the remaining negative fraction served as the memory subset. Blood was collected by leukapheresis, and PBMCs were isolated by Ficoll-Histopaque density gradient centrifugation and then cryopreserved in liquid nitrogen vapor phase. Analytical flow cytometry was used to check the purity and quantity of every magnetically sorted T cell population. Genomic DNA was isolated from each sorted fraction and quantified by UV absorbance on a Nanodrop 2000c.

This receptor was obtained from a young man in good health. The sequenced sample was naive CD4+ T cells sorted from blood. This specimen's cell subset or site label, interpreted: CD45RA+ positively selected. Recombination connected TRBV7-8 to TRBJ2-7; perhaps TRBD1 is the D gene, with 6 bases matching. The CDR3 loop reads CASSWDMREQYF. The DNA sequence is TGTGCCAGCAGCTGGGACATGCGTGAGCAGTACTTC.